These 13 T cell receptor beta chains originate from one sample sequenced in a study of T-cell memory formation after mild COVID-19. One entry per CDR3 protein, called by TCRdb with MiXCR from the 5' RACE reads. The repertoire holds 300,000 or so distinct CDR3 sequences, with about 16% as singletons. Material: PBMCs or a T cell subset sorted from them (not recorded which). The source of these receptors is a man between 18 and 29 years old who had mild COVID-19 (a few samples of this study predate the infection). Cell type and time point are not known.

This clonotype has only a few counts. The chain recombines TRBV5-1 with TRBJ1-1; 9 bases are shared with TRBD1. Germline V lookup: CDR1 SGHRS, CDR2 YFSETQ. Germline trimming cut 4 bases from V and 4 bases from J; bases unmatched to any gene: 5. This CDR3 contains 14 residues. The CDR3 loop is CASSRGTGLTEAFF. CDR3 in DNA: TGCGCCAGCAGCAGGGGGACAGGGCTCACTGAAGCTTTCTTT.

This clonotype came up a few times. This chain connects TRBV12-5 to TRBJ2-3; 8 bases map to TRBD2. J gave up 3 bases and V 7 bases, and 12 bases lay outside the gene matches. The CDR3 loop spans 16 amino acids. Looked up from germline, CDR1 is LGHNT and CDR2 is FRNRAP. Here the CDR3 reads CASAPEPGLVTDTQYF. Here the CDR3 DNA reads TGTGCTAGTGCCCCTGAGCCGGGACTAGTGACAGATACGCAGTATTTT.

The sample holds many counts of this clonotype. J is TRBJ2-2 and V is TRBV12-3 or TRBV12-4; 9 bases line up with TRBD1. V shed 6 bases, J shed 5 bases, and the junction held 10 bases outside the gene matches. The CDR3 has 16 residues. The CDR3 DNA reads TGTGCCAGCAGCAGACAATTAGGACAGGGGACCGGGGAGCTGTTTTTT. It translates to CASSRQLGQGTGELFF.

The chain has TRBV12-3 or TRBV12-4 and TRBJ2-3, with unresolved D. The CDR3 extends over 11 amino acids. Trimming removed 8 bases at V and 7 bases at J, with 10 bases between. CDR3 region: CASSSMYTQYF. DNA of the CDR3: TGTGCCAGCTCCTCGATGTATACGCAGTATTTT.

This clonotype came up many times. The rearrangement uses TRBV3-1 and TRBJ1-5; tentatively, D is TRBD1 (5 bases). The length of the CDR3 is 16 residues. V lost 1 base to trimming and J lost 0 bases, with 10 bases between them. Germline CDR1 is LGHDT and CDR2 is YNNKEL (reference sequence). The CDR3 here is CASSQGGTGSNQPQHF. DNA for the CDR3: TGTGCCAGCAGCCAAGGAGGGACGGGTAGCAATCAGCCCCAGCATTTT.

This clonotype occurred once. V and J are TRBV6-2 or TRBV6-3 and TRBJ2-1; 10 nucleotides align to TRBD1. The junction had 3 bases not matched to a gene; V was cut back by 6 bases and J by 1 base. This CDR3 contains 15 residues. Germline loops: CDR1 MNHEY, CDR2 SVGEGT. The CDR3 DNA reads as TGTGCCAGCAGAGGGGGACAGGGGTCCTACAATGAGCAGTTCTTC. It yields the protein CASRGGQGSYNEQFF.

In its sample, this clonotype was seen many times. This rearrangement joins TRBV4-3 to TRBJ1-2; TRBD1 matches at 10 bases. The length of the CDR3 is 14 residues. Germline loops: CDR1 LGHNA, CDR2 YSLEER. After removal of 1 base from V and 4 bases from J, the junction contained 0 bases not matched to a gene. CDR3 nucleotide sequence: TGCGCCAGCAGCCAAGGGACAGGGGGCTATGGCTACACCTTC. It encodes CASSQGTGGYGYTF.

This clonotype was counted only a few times. The chain recombines TRBV5-1 with TRBJ2-1; D remains ambiguous. V was shortened by 4 bases and J by 7 bases, with 18 bases between the two germline ends. The CDR3 consists of 15 residues. Per germline, CDR1 SGHRS and CDR2 YFSETQ. CDR3 DNA sequence: TGCGCCAGCAGCACCCGGACCACCCTGGGGAATGAGCAGTTCTTC. It codes for CASSTRTTLGNEQFF.

This clonotype has a count of ten or more. The chain is built from TRBV5-1 and TRBJ2-2; D uncertain. V gave up 1 base and J gave up 4 bases, with 8 bases separating them. CDR3 length equals 14 residues. Germline assignment: CDR1 SGHRS and CDR2 YFSETQ. The CDR3 DNA reads TGCGCCAGCAGCTTGCAGCCGATCACCGGGGAGCTGTTTTTT. Amino acids: CASSLQPITGELFF. Full variable domain (outside the CDR3, taken from reference TRBV5-1 and TRBJ2-2): KAGVTQTPRYLIKTRGQQVTLSCSPISGHRSVSWYQQTPGQGLQFLFEYFSETQRNKGNFPGRFSGRQFSNSRSEMNVSTLELGDSALYLCASSLQPITGELFFGEGSRLTVL.

This clonotype has at least ten counts. V is TRBV12-3 or TRBV12-4 and J is TRBJ2-5; D is perhaps TRBD2 (5 bases). The CDR3 has 13 amino acids. V lost 5 bases to trimming and J lost 5 bases, with 12 bases between them. This CDR3 is CASSRGTGETQYF. CDR3 nucleotides: TGTGCCAGCAGTCGGGGAACGGGGGAGACCCAGTACTTC.

This chain links TRBV5-1 with TRBJ2-7; D not resolved. Trimming took 0 bases from V and 3 from J, leaving 10 bases between them. Germline V CDR1 and CDR2: SGHRS, YFSETQ. The length of the CDR3 is 14 residues. CDR3 in DNA: TGCGCCAGCAGCTTGGAACCACCTAACTACGAGCAGTACTTC. It specifies CASSLEPPNYEQYF.

This rearrangement joins TRBV6-5 to TRBJ2-5; the match to TRBD2 covers 9 bases. Germline V gene data show CDR1 as MNHEY and CDR2 as SVGAGI. The CDR3 has 15 residues. The V gene end was trimmed by 10 bases and the J gene end by 2 bases; junction bases not matched to a gene: 11. The CDR3 protein is CATGSGGPIQETQYF. CDR3 bases: TGTGCCACCGGCAGCGGGGGGCCGATACAAGAGACCCAGTACTTC.

V usage is TRBV7-3 and J usage is TRBJ2-1; D is uncertain. The CDR3 is 13 amino acids. The germline gives CDR1 SGHTA, CDR2 FQGTGA. V was shortened by 0 bases and J by 10 bases, with 10 bases between the two germline ends. CDR3 DNA sequence: TGTGCCAGCAGCTTAACTCGTCGGGCAGAGCAGTTCTTC. Protein: CASSLTRRAEQFF. Combining the CDR3 with reference TRBV7-3 and TRBJ2-1 gives the whole variable domain GAGVSQTPSNKVTEKGKYVELRCDPISGHTALYWYRQSLGQGPEFLIYFQGTGAADDSGLPNDRFFAVRPEGSVSTLKIQRTERGDSAVYLCASSLTRRAEQFFGPGTRLTVL.